One and the same sample provided the 5 T cell receptor beta chains below, sequenced in a study of Ad26.COV2.S vaccination and SARS-CoV-2 variants. The treatment denotes: about 20 received Ad26.COV2.S at low or high dose, single or two shots; roughly 5 received placebo; per-sample allocation not given. Sampling was done on day 63 after the first vaccine or placebo injection. Libraries were prepared by immunoSEQ multiplex PCR; TCRdb keeps only in-frame clonotypes and omits some of them. The data hold about 400,000 clones, with 89% observed a single time. The sample here was peripheral blood, taken in a trial of Ad26.COV2.S vaccine versus placebo. The receptors come from a person between 18 and 65 years old who received the Ad26.COV2.S COVID-19 vaccine or a placebo.

This chain uses TRBV7-9 with TRBJ2-1; 8 nucleotides line up with TRBD1. Per germline, CDR1 SEHNR and CDR2 FQNEAQ (reference sequence). The CDR3 is made up of 14 amino acids. V trimming: 8 bases; J trimming: 2 bases; junction bases outside the gene matches: 5. The CDR3 spells CASLGQAPYNEQFF. The CDR3 nucleotides read TGTGCCAGCCTGGGACAGGCCCCCTACAATGAGCAGTTCTTC. Together with reference TRBV7-9 and TRBJ2-1, the CDR3 gives the full variable domain: DTGVSQNPRHKITKRGQNVTFRCDPISEHNRLYWYRQTLGQGPEFLTYFQNEAQLEKSRLLSDRFSAERPKGSFSTLEIQRTEQGDSAMYLCASLGQAPYNEQFFGPGTRLTVL.

This clone was seen a single time. This chain joins TRBV27 and TRBJ2-4; no reliable D call. The germline V gene has CDR1 MNHEY and CDR2 SMNVEV (reference sequence). V was clipped by 6 bases and J by 2 bases, with 20 bases between them. This CDR3 is built from 17 residues. The CDR3: CASRHNGSPISKNIQYF. The CDR3 DNA reads TGTGCCAGCAGGCATAATGGTAGTCCCATTTCCAAAAACATTCAGTACTTC.

The chain carries TRBV28 and TRBJ2-2; the D gene is possibly TRBD2 (5 bases). Trimming pared 7 bases from V and 5 bases from J, leaving 14 bases between. Germline V lookup: CDR1 MDHEN, CDR2 SYDVKM. CDR3 length: 14 residues. The CDR3 DNA follows: TGTGCCAGCACCCTACCGACTATGACCGGGGAGCTGTTTTTT. The encoded protein is CASTLPTMTGELFF.

The chain joins TRBV28 to TRBJ2-3, with D possibly being TRBD1 (6 bases). V lost 4 bases to trimming and J lost 2 bases, with 13 bases between them. Looked up from germline, CDR1 is MDHEN and CDR2 is SYDVKM. The CDR3 sequence is 15 residues long. This CDR3 is CASSSRDTYTDTQYF. The CDR3 bases are TGTGCCAGCAGTTCCCGGGACACTTACACAGATACGCAGTATTTT.

The chain recombines TRBV6-2 or TRBV6-3 with TRBJ2-3; 7 positions match TRBD2. The V segment lost 6 bases and the J segment 5 bases; nucleotides outside the gene matches: 8. The length of the CDR3 is 14 residues. Germline CDR1 is MNHEY and CDR2 is SVGEGT. CDR3 region: CASSRYGGGDTQYF. The CDR3 coding sequence is TGTGCCAGCAGCCGATACGGCGGGGGAGATACGCAGTATTTT.